These 30 T cell receptor beta chains originate from one sample sequenced in a study of human T cells and chemical hapten exposure. TCRdb re-analysed the 5' RACE reads in MiXCR, keeping a single row per CDR3 protein. The table has 110,000 or so distinct CDR3 sequences, around 20% seen once. Total RNA was extracted from unfractionated whole blood. These receptors all stem from a human donor in good health.

In this sample, this clonotype turned up a few times. This chain connects TRBV27 to TRBJ1-5; the D gene is possibly TRBD1 (5 bases). Deletions cut 2 bases from V and 0 bases from J, with 8 bases between. CDR3 size: 15 residues. The germline V gene encodes CDR1 MNHEY and CDR2 SMNVEV (reference sequence). CDR3 nucleotides: TGTGCCAGCAGTTTAAGAGGGGTTAGCAATCAGCCCCAGCATTTT. Its translation: CASSLRGVSNQPQHF.

This clonotype came up a few times. The CDR3 loop is CASSVDPDPTNYGYTF. The CDR3 nucleotides are TGTGCCAGCAGCGTAGATCCAGACCCAACTAACTATGGCTACACCTTC. The V gene is TRBV9, the J gene TRBJ1-2; D is ambiguous. The germline V gene encodes CDR1 SGDLS and CDR2 YYNGEE. V was cut by 0 bases and J by 0 bases, with 12 bases left in between. The CDR3 is made up of 16 amino acids.

This clonotype was observed many times. The J gene is TRBJ2-6, the V gene TRBV9; 8 positions match TRBD1. With V trimmed by 4 bases and J by 0 bases, 6 bases remained unmatched. CDR1 SGDLS and CDR2 YYNGEE come from the germline V gene. The CDR3 is 17 residues long. DNA of the CDR3: TGTGCCAGCAGCCCCCGGACAGGGAGCTCTGGGGCCAACGTCCTGACTTTC. Its protein is CASSPRTGSSGANVLTF.

The rearrangement uses TRBV9 and TRBJ2-3; possibly TRBD1 for D (6 bases). The CDR3 is 15 amino acids. Trimming stripped 3 bases from V and 7 bases from J, with 18 bases between. From germline, CDR1 is SGDLS and CDR2 YYNGEE. CDR3 region: CASSGGKTGRYTQYF. CDR3 in DNA: TGTGCCAGCAGCGGGGGTAAGACAGGTAGATATACGCAGTATTTT.

J is TRBJ1-5 and V is TRBV6-5; D gene ambiguous. Germline V gives CDR1 MNHEY, CDR2 SVGAGI. V gave up 2 bases and J gave up 5 bases, with 7 bases separating them. The CDR3 covers 13 residues. CDR3: CASSYGWDQPQHF. CDR3 nucleotide sequence: TGTGCCAGCAGTTACGGGTGGGATCAGCCCCAGCATTTT.

This chain uses TRBV29-1 with TRBJ2-1; tentative D call: TRBD2 (6 bases). With 4 bases removed from V and 10 bases from J, the gap between germline ends came to 14 bases. CDR1 is SQVTM and CDR2 is ANQGSEA in the germline V gene. The CDR3 has 12 amino acids. CDR3: CSVGVGGDEQFF. The CDR3 DNA reads TGCAGCGTTGGAGTAGGAGGGGACGAGCAGTTCTTC.

V usage is TRBV11-1 and J usage is TRBJ2-3; 7 nucleotides match TRBD2. After removal of 3 bases from V and 0 bases from J, the junction contained 6 bases not matched to a gene. Germline V CDR1 and CDR2: SGHAT, FQDESV (reference sequence). The CDR3 runs to 16 residues. The DNA for the CDR3 is TGTGCCAGCAGCTTTGACCTAGCGGTTAGCACAGATACGCAGTATTTT. It encodes CASSFDLAVSTDTQYF.

This clonotype was observed a few times. The gene calls are TRBV19 and TRBJ1-5; D remains ambiguous. Trimming took off 6 bases at V and 4 bases at J, with 10 bases between the two ends. The CDR3 is made up of 13 amino acids. CDR1 is LNHDA and CDR2 is SQIVND in the germline V gene (reference sequence). The CDR3 DNA reads TGTGCCAGTAGCCTTGTCTGGAATCAGCCCCAGCATTTT. Its protein product is CASSLVWNQPQHF.

This clonotype was recorded a few times. V gene TRBV7-2 combines with J gene TRBJ2-1; 9 bases agree with TRBD2. The CDR3 is 17 amino acids. Trimming took 5 bases from V and 9 from J; bases not matched to a gene: 17. CDR1 SGHTA and CDR2 FQGNSA come from the germline V gene. CDR3 protein: CASSAQPSGRLGSEQFF. The CDR3 DNA sequence: TGTGCCAGCAGCGCCCAGCCCAGCGGGAGGCTAGGTAGTGAGCAGTTCTTC.

The CDR3 loop is CASSLLGNPGTDTQYF. The CDR3 DNA follows: TGTGCCAGCAGCCTCTTGGGGAATCCGGGCACAGATACGCAGTATTTT. The genes are TRBV6-5 and TRBJ2-3; D ambiguous. The CDR3 has 16 residues. V lost 6 bases and J lost 1, with 17 bases in between. Germline CDR1 is MNHEY and CDR2 is SVGAGI.

CDR3 sequence (DNA): TGTGCCACTCGTAGGACTAGCTTACACAATGAGCAGTTCTTC. It codes for CATRRTSLHNEQFF. The gene calls are TRBV27 and TRBJ2-1, with 8 positions matching TRBD2. This CDR3 is built from 14 residues. With 10 bases clipped from V and 5 bases from J, the junction kept 10 bases outside the gene matches. Germline loops: CDR1 MNHEY, CDR2 SMNVEV (reference sequence).

In its sample, this clonotype was seen a few times. V gene TRBV3-1 combines with J gene TRBJ2-4, with D perhaps TRBD1 or TRBD2 (6 bases each). The germline gives CDR1 LGHDT, CDR2 YNNKEL (reference sequence). V was cut by 0 bases and J by 15 bases, with 24 bases left in between. The CDR3 is 16 residues long. CDR3 bases: TGTGCCAGCAGCCAAGAAGTCGGGGGCTTAAAATCCAATCGGTACTTC. Its protein is CASSQEVGGLKSNRYF. The complete variable domain, with remaining parts taken from reference TRBV3-1 and TRBJ2-4, reads DTAVSQTPKYLVTQMGNDKSIKCEQNLGHDTMYWYKQDSKKFLKIMFSYNNKELIINETVPNRFSPKSPDKAHLNLHINSLELGDSAVYFCASSQEVGGLKSNRYFGAGTRLSVL.

This clonotype appeared a few times. The genes are TRBV5-1 and TRBJ2-2; D perhaps matches TRBD1 (6 bases). The germline V and J ends were trimmed by 5 bases and 9 bases, with 8 bases remaining between them. Germline-derived CDR1 and CDR2 are SGHRS and YFSETQ. There are 11 residues in the CDR3. CDR3 bases: TGCGCCAGCAGGACAGGCTGGGAGCTGTTTTTT. It encodes CASRTGWELFF.

The chain employs TRBV20-1 and TRBJ2-1, with 13 bases identical to TRBD2. V dropped 3 bases and J dropped 3; count of bases not matched to a gene: 8. CDR1 is DFQATT, CDR2 SNEGSKA, per germline (reference sequence). This CDR3 is built from 17 residues. Here the CDR3 DNA reads TGCAGTGCTAGTGGGAGACTAGCGGGAGGAATCTACAATGAGCAGTTCTTC. This sequence encodes CSASGRLAGGIYNEQFF.

In its sample, this clonotype was seen many times. The chain links TRBV27 to TRBJ1-1; tentatively, D is TRBD1 (5 bases). The V gene's germline CDR1 is MNHEY and CDR2 SMNVEV (reference sequence). The germline V and J ends were trimmed by 1 base and 3 bases, with 12 bases remaining between them. The CDR3 sequence is 15 residues long. CDR3 nucleotides: TGTGCCAGCAGTTTATTTCAGGGAAAGTACACTGAAGCTTTCTTT. Its translation is CASSLFQGKYTEAFF.

This clonotype has ten or more counts. V and J are TRBV5-1 and TRBJ2-5; D may correspond to TRBD1 or TRBD2 (5 bases each). Germline V gene lookup returns CDR1 SGHRS and CDR2 YFSETQ. The CDR3 is 13 residues long. V lost 2 bases, J lost 1 base, and 6 bases lay in between. The CDR3 DNA reads as TGCGCCAGCAGCTTTGGGGGCCAAGAGACCCAGTACTTC. Amino acids: CASSFGGQETQYF.

This clonotype has a handful of counts. The rearrangement uses TRBV14 and TRBJ1-1, with 7 bases lining up with TRBD1. The CDR3 sequence is 13 residues long. With 2 bases clipped from V and 8 bases from J, the junction kept 5 bases outside the gene matches. The germline gives CDR1 SGHDN, CDR2 FVKESK. The chain's CDR3 is CASSQILRGEAFF. The CDR3 nucleotides are TGTGCCAGCAGCCAAATACTCAGGGGGGAAGCTTTCTTT.

The sample holds many counts of this clonotype. The genes are TRBV6-2 or TRBV6-3 and TRBJ1-1; unclear D gene. The germline V gene encodes CDR1 MNHEY and CDR2 SVGEGT. V lost 4 bases to trimming and J lost 6 bases, with 6 bases between them. CDR3 length: 11 residues. CDR3 sequence (DNA): TGTGCCAGCAGTTTGTGGGCTGAAGCTTTCTTT. Amino acid sequence: CASSLWAEAFF.

This clonotype has more than one count but fewer than ten. This sequence joins TRBV20-1 and TRBJ2-3; no definite D call. Germline V CDR1 and CDR2: DFQATT, SNEGSKA (reference sequence). Between the trimmed V and J ends, which lost 0 bases and 0 bases, there was a span of 10 bases. The CDR3 spans 15 residues. The CDR3: CSARDWSRSTDTQYF. In DNA form, the CDR3 reads TGCAGTGCTAGAGATTGGTCTCGAAGCACAGATACGCAGTATTTT.

V and J are TRBV6-4 and TRBJ1-5, with unresolved D. The length of the CDR3 is 13 residues. Looked up from germline, CDR1 is MRHNA and CDR2 is SNTAGT. Trimming pared 2 bases from V and 4 bases from J, leaving 6 bases between. CDR3 sequence: CASSDRRNQPQHF. DNA of the CDR3: TGTGCCAGCAGTGACAGGAGAAATCAGCCCCAGCATTTT.

This clonotype was seen a handful of times. The chain links TRBV5-1 to TRBJ2-7, with 7 bases fitting TRBD1. The CDR3 covers 15 residues. V was clipped by 3 bases and J by 0 bases; unmatched bases: 6. The germline V gene has CDR1 SGHRS and CDR2 YFSETQ. CDR3 DNA: TGCGCCAGCAGCTCAACGGGACAGAGCTCCTACGAGCAGTACTTC. Translation gives CASSSTGQSSYEQYF.

This clonotype was seen a few times. The chain uses TRBV5-1 and TRBJ2-3, with unresolved D. The CDR3 has 12 residues. The V gene's germline CDR1 is SGHRS and CDR2 YFSETQ. V was trimmed by 0 bases and J by 3 bases, leaving 2 bases between them. Here the CDR3 DNA reads TGCGCCAGCAGCTTGGAGACAGATACGCAGTATTTT. The encoded protein is CASSLETDTQYF.

The chain carries TRBV28 and TRBJ1-1; TRBD1 aligns across 9 bases. J gave up 5 bases and V 6 bases, and 7 bases lay outside the gene matches. This CDR3 comprises 14 residues. CDR1 MDHEN and CDR2 SYDVKM come from the germline V gene. The CDR3 sequence is CASSMTGGETEAFF. CDR3 DNA sequence: TGTGCCAGCAGCATGACAGGGGGTGAGACTGAAGCTTTCTTT.

This clonotype was observed a handful of times. This chain's CDR3 is CASSFLPPGGANVLTF. The CDR3 DNA reads as TGTGCCAGCAGTTTTCTCCCCCCTGGGGGGGCCAACGTCCTGACTTTC. The J gene is TRBJ2-6, the V gene TRBV12-3 or TRBV12-4; D is uncertain. The V and J ends lost 3 bases and 4 bases respectively, with 13 bases between them. CDR3 length: 16 amino acids.

The CDR3 loop reads CASSATGTGMYEQYF. DNA for the CDR3: TGTGCCAGCAGTGCCACCGGGACAGGGATGTACGAGCAGTACTTC. V gene TRBV28 combines with J gene TRBJ2-7; 9 bases align to TRBD1. J was trimmed by 4 bases and V by 5 bases; bases with no gene match: 9. CDR1 and CDR2 (germline): MDHEN, SYDVKM. The CDR3 has 15 amino acids.

This chain joins TRBV6-4 and TRBJ2-1; 9 nucleotides agree with TRBD2. The CDR3 consists of 14 residues. The V and J ends lost 4 bases and 5 bases, in that order; junction bases with no gene match: 3. CDR1 and CDR2 (germline): MRHNA, SNTAGT. DNA of the CDR3: TGTGCCAGCAGTGGTCTAGCGGGGAACAATGAGCAGTTCTTC. Amino acid sequence: CASSGLAGNNEQFF.

The chain employs TRBV24-1 and TRBJ2-2; possibly TRBD1 for D (6 bases). The CDR3 spans 14 residues. CDR1 is KGHDR and CDR2 is SFDVKD in the germline V gene. V was clipped by 6 bases and J by 4 bases, with 11 bases between them. CDR3 nucleotide sequence: TGTGCCACCAGTTCGGGACACCGCACCGGGGAGCTGTTTTTT. Translating it yields CATSSGHRTGELFF.

CDR3 in DNA: TGTGCCAGCAGCCCCCCAGGGGGGCCCCAGCATTTT. Its translation: CASSPPGGPQHF. The chain is built from TRBV14 and TRBJ1-5, with 7 bases fitting TRBD1. This CDR3 has 12 amino acids. Germline V CDR1 and CDR2: SGHDN, FVKESK. V trimming: 4 bases; J trimming: 9 bases; junction bases outside the gene matches: 3. The full variable domain, completed using reference TRBV14 and TRBJ1-5, is EAGVTQFPSHSVIEKGQTVTLRCDPISGHDNLYWYRRVMGKEIKFLLHFVKESKQDESGMPNNRFLAERTGGTYSTLKVQPAELEDSGVYFCASSPPGGPQHFGDGTRLSIL.

This clonotype showed up just a few times. The chain is built from TRBV19 and TRBJ2-2; no reliable D call. Trimming stripped 8 bases from V and 6 bases from J, with 13 bases between. Germline CDR1 LNHDA, CDR2 SQIVND (reference sequence). The CDR3 runs to 13 residues. The CDR3 DNA sequence: TGTGCCAGTTTTGCCTCTCTTCCCGGGGAGCTGTTTTTT. This translates into CASFASLPGELFF.

The table lists this clonotype with many counts. The chain uses TRBV12-3 or TRBV12-4 and TRBJ1-5; TRBD1 matches 9 bases. Germline trimming cut 7 bases from V and 1 base from J; bases unmatched to any gene: 8. The CDR3 contains 16 residues. CDR3 residues: CASTEHGTGSNQPQHF. CDR3 nucleotides: TGTGCCAGCACAGAGCACGGGACAGGGAGCAATCAGCCCCAGCATTTT.